The 19 T cell receptor beta chains given below trace back to one sample, sequenced in a study of beta chain features in type 1 diabetes. These TCRs are of unknown antigen specificity. Reverse transcription of all isolated RNA meant that expressed TCRB transcripts were sequenced. This table comes from immunoSEQ multiplex PCR, and its TCRdb copy is limited to in-frame clones, with some not included. Here the sample spans approximately 360,000 clones, around 12% being singletons. General study findings and limits: In all four CD4+ subsets, TCRB CDR3 length was significantly, moderately reduced in type 1 diabetes.

The sample was naive CD4+ T cells from blood. The receptors were sampled from a woman aged 18-30 years with type 1 diabetes.

This clone was seen a few times. The rearrangement uses TRBV28 and TRBJ2-7, with TRBD2 matching 7 bases. V was clipped by 7 bases and J by 5 bases; unmatched bases: 8. The CDR3 contains 13 residues. Germline V lookup: CDR1 MDHEN, CDR2 SYDVKM. The CDR3 region has the DNA TGTGCCAGCACGGGGGAGGGGAGCCACGAGCAGTACTTC. It encodes CASTGEGSHEQYF. The full variable domain, with the rest looked up from reference TRBV28 and TRBJ2-7, is DVKVTQSSRYLVKRTGEKVFLECVQDMDHENMFWYRQDPGLGLRLIYFSYDVKMKEKGDIPEGYSVSREKKERFSLILESASTNQTSMYLCASTGEGSHEQYFGPGTRLTVT.

The V and J genes are TRBV27 and TRBJ2-3; 15 bases are a match to TRBD2. This CDR3 region has 16 residues. With V trimmed by 5 bases and J by 6 bases, 6 bases remained unmatched. Germline V lookup: CDR1 MNHEY, CDR2 SMNVEV (reference sequence). The CDR3 coding sequence is TGTGCCAGCAGTAGACCGGGACTAGCGGGAGGTGATACGCAGTATTTT. Amino acids: CASSRPGLAGGDTQYF.

V is TRBV7-9 and J is TRBJ2-6; perhaps TRBD2 as D (6 bases). Trimming removed 10 bases at V and 0 bases at J, with 16 bases between. Looked up from germline, CDR1 is SEHNR and CDR2 is FQNEAQ (reference sequence). The CDR3 is 16 amino acids. CDR3: CAMPGEDGSGANVLTF. The DNA for the CDR3 is TGTGCCATGCCGGGGGAGGACGGCTCTGGGGCCAACGTCCTGACTTTC. Based on the CDR3 plus reference TRBV7-9 and TRBJ2-6, the full variable domain is DTGVSQNPRHKITKRGQNVTFRCDPISEHNRLYWYRQTLGQGPEFLTYFQNEAQLEKSRLLSDRFSAERPKGSFSTLEIQRTEQGDSAMYLCAMPGEDGSGANVLTFGAGSRLTVL.

This chain links TRBV7-2 with TRBJ1-3; D unclear. V was trimmed by 5 bases and J by 0 bases, leaving 8 bases between them. The CDR3 loop spans 14 amino acids. Germline V lookup: CDR1 SGHTA, CDR2 FQGNSA. CDR3 coding DNA: TGTGCCAGCAGCACGCGGGCCTCTGGAAACACCATATATTTT. It encodes CASSTRASGNTIYF.

This clone was observed a handful of times. The genes are TRBV5-6 and TRBJ2-5; TRBD1 matches 7 bases. Germline V gene lookup returns CDR1 SGHDT and CDR2 YYEEEE. J gave up 5 bases and V 2 bases, and 9 bases lay outside the gene matches. CDR3 length: 15 residues. This chain's CDR3 is CASSFRQGSLETQYF. The CDR3 bases are TGTGCCAGCAGCTTTCGACAGGGTTCCCTGGAGACCCAGTACTTC.

The chain recombines TRBV4-1 with TRBJ2-3; tentative D call: TRBD2 (6 bases). The germline V gene encodes CDR1 MGHRA and CDR2 YSYEKL. The CDR3 has 16 amino acids. The germline V and J ends were trimmed by 1 base and 0 bases, with 11 bases remaining between them. The CDR3 DNA reads TGCGCCAGCAGCCAAGTTCCTAGCGCCAGCACAGATACGCAGTATTTT. Translation: CASSQVPSASTDTQYF.

The chain recombines TRBV9 with TRBJ2-5, with TRBD2 matching 9 bases. J lost 5 bases, V lost 4 bases, and 9 bases had no gene match. CDR1 and CDR2 from the germline V gene are SGDLS and YYNGEE. This CDR3 region has 15 residues. The CDR3 nucleotides read TGTGCCAGCAGCACCCACCGCGGGGGGGCGGAGACCCAGTACTTC. Translating gives CASSTHRGGAETQYF.

This clone has more than one count but fewer than ten. The chain couples TRBV29-1 to TRBJ2-3, with 8 bases matching TRBD1. V lost 6 bases and J lost 5; bases outside the gene matches: 13. The CDR3 extends over 15 amino acids. CDR1 and CDR2 from the germline V gene are SQVTM and ANQGSEA. The CDR3 DNA reads as TGCAGCGTAACCCCTGTGGCAGGGGGCGGAGATACGCAGTATTTT. Its translation: CSVTPVAGGGDTQYF.

This chain joins TRBV25-1 and TRBJ2-1; TRBD1 matches at 8 bases. CDR1 is MGHDK and CDR2 is SYGVNS in the germline V gene. The V gene end was trimmed by 4 bases and the J gene end by 7 bases; junction bases not matched to a gene: 9. This CDR3 has 15 amino acids. The CDR3 DNA is TGTGCCAGCAGTGTTCACTTGGGACAGGTGAATGAGCAGTTCTTC. The encoded protein is CASSVHLGQVNEQFF.

This clone was observed a handful of times. V gene TRBV2 combines with J gene TRBJ1-1; D ambiguous. In germline, CDR1 is SNHLY, CDR2 FYNNEI. The CDR3 sequence is 13 residues long. The CDR3 bases are TGTTCAAGCGATATCGCCGGGGACACTGAAGCTTTCTTT. This codes for CSSDIAGDTEAFF.

The rearrangement uses TRBV9 and TRBJ2-7, with a tentative D call TRBD2 (5 bases). Germline lookup yields CDR1 SGDLS and CDR2 YYNGEE. V lost 4 bases, J lost 5 bases, and 19 bases lay in between. This CDR3 comprises 15 residues. CDR3 DNA sequence: TGTGCCAGCAGCACTTTAGAGGGCGCCCCGAACGAGCAGTACTTC. It encodes CASSTLEGAPNEQYF.

This clone has only a few counts. V is TRBV7-2 and J is TRBJ1-2; 8 bases are shared with TRBD1. The CDR3 runs 14 residues. J lost 7 bases, V lost 4 bases, and 8 bases had no gene match. Germline CDR1 is SGHTA and CDR2 is FQGNSA. CDR3 region: CASSSSRGPLGYTF. The DNA for the CDR3 is TGTGCCAGCAGCTCCTCCAGGGGGCCTCTTGGCTACACCTTC. Full variable domain (rest looked up from reference TRBV7-2 and TRBJ1-2): GAGVSQSPSNKVTEKGKDVELRCDPISGHTALYWYRQSLGQGLEFLIYFQGNSAPDKSGLPSDRFSAERTGGSVSTLTIQRTQQEDSAVYLCASSSSRGPLGYTFGSGTRLTVV.

The V call is TRBV4-3, the J call TRBJ2-3, with 11 bases that match TRBD2. The germline V gene has CDR1 LGHNA and CDR2 YSLEER. The CDR3 runs 16 residues. The V gene end was trimmed by 6 bases and the J gene end by 2 bases; junction bases not matched to a gene: 7. Here the CDR3 reads CASSPGTSGLTDTQYF. The DNA of the CDR3 is TGCGCCAGCAGTCCAGGGACTAGCGGACTCACAGATACGCAGTATTTT.

The chain carries TRBV5-8 and TRBJ2-5; 9 bases fit TRBD2. The J segment lost 5 bases and the V segment lost 0 bases, leaving 11 bases of the junction unmatched. Germline V gene data show CDR1 as SGHTS and CDR2 as YDEGEE. The CDR3 has 17 amino acids. CDR3 sequence (DNA): TGTGCCAGCAGCTTGGCGGTAGCGGGAGCCAGGCGGGAGACCCAGTACTTC. It encodes CASSLAVAGARRETQYF.

This clone occurred a few times. This chain connects TRBV5-1 to TRBJ2-3, with 10 bases lining up with TRBD1. Germline V gene data show CDR1 as SGHRS and CDR2 as YFSETQ. J lost 7 bases, V lost 0 bases, and 8 bases had no gene match. This CDR3 region has 16 residues. The CDR3 region is CASSLAPDRGSHTQYF. DNA of the CDR3: TGCGCCAGCAGCTTGGCTCCGGACAGGGGGTCTCATACGCAGTATTTT.

The rearrangement uses TRBV9 and TRBJ2-1; 7 bases line up with TRBD2. J lost 8 bases, V lost 0 bases, and 5 bases had no gene match. CDR3 length: 14 amino acids. Germline V lookup: CDR1 SGDLS, CDR2 YYNGEE. The CDR3 protein is CASSVGVGRDEQFF. The CDR3 nucleotides read TGTGCCAGCAGCGTAGGTGTGGGGAGGGATGAGCAGTTCTTC.

The chain employs TRBV19 and TRBJ2-1; the match to TRBD2 covers 7 bases. V lost 6 bases and J lost 15; bases outside the gene matches: 8. CDR3 length: 11 residues. In germline, CDR1 is LNHDA, CDR2 SQIVND (reference sequence). CDR3 sequence reads: CASRTGEGWFF. In DNA, the CDR3 is TGTGCCAGTAGGACCGGGGAGGGTTGGTTCTTC.

The table lists this clone with a few counts. V and J are TRBV7-3 and TRBJ2-5; possible D gene TRBD1, 7 bases. The V gene lost 5 bases and the J gene lost 5 bases, with 12 bases spanning the gap. The CDR3 runs to 13 residues. The germline V gene encodes CDR1 SGHTA and CDR2 FQGTGA. DNA for the CDR3: TGTGCCAGCAGCCCGCAGGGGGGCGAGACCCAGTACTTC. Encoded protein: CASSPQGGETQYF.

The chain combines TRBV11-1 with TRBJ2-3; D not resolved. This CDR3 is 13 amino acids long. Germline V gene data show CDR1 as SGHAT and CDR2 as FQDESV (reference sequence). V was cut by 4 bases and J by 6 bases, with 11 bases left in between. CDR3 nucleotides: TGTGCCAGCAGCTCTGAGCCGCCGGATACGCAGTATTTT. Protein sequence: CASSSEPPDTQYF.